This TCR beta chain was found in a study of identical twins' blood T cells. Donors were six healthy women in three monozygous twin pairs. All three twin pairs grew up together with likely shared infections and vaccines. Via MiXCR, TCRdb re-called the 5' RACE reads, giving one row per CDR3 protein. The data contain about 370,000 distinct CDR3 sequences, over 25% of them singletons. The CDR3 has 15 amino acids. Trimming cost V 3 bases and J 2 bases, with 14 bases left between them. From germline, CDR1 is LGHNA and CDR2 YSLEER. A word on this clonotype: What it binds is unknown.

General study findings and limits: Top TCRbeta clonotypes were shared more with twin than unrelated donors.

The sequenced sample was PBMCs. This clonotype was obtained from a woman aged 18 to 55 in good health. The chain links TRBV4-3 to TRBJ2-7; D remains ambiguous. The DNA for the CDR3 is TGCGCCAGCAGCCAGGCCCCTCAAACAGCCTACGAGCAGTACTTC. Its protein is CASSQAPQTAYEQYF.